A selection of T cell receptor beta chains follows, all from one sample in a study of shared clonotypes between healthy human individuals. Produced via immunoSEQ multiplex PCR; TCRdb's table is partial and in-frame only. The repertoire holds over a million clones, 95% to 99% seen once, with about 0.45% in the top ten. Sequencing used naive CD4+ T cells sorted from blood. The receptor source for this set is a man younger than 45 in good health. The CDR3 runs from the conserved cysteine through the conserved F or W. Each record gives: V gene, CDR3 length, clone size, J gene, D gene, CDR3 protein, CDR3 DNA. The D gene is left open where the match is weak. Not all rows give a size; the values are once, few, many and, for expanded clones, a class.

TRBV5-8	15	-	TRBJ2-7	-	CASSLSGGVPYEQYF	TGTGCCAGCAGCTTGTCTGGGGGAGTCCCCTACGAGCAGTACTTC
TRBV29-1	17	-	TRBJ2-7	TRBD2	CSVGGGTSGRASLEQYF	TGCAGCGTTGGAGGGGGGACTAGCGGGAGGGCCTCTTTGGAGCAGTACTTC
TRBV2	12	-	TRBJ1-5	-	CASSSRGQPQHF	TGTGCCAGCTCGTCCCGGGGCCAGCCCCAGCATTTT
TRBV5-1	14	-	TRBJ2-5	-	CASSLEGRVETQYF	TGCGCCAGCAGCTTGGAAGGGCGGGTGGAGACCCAGTACTTC
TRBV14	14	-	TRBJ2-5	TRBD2	CASSLGTSGTPQYF	TGTGCCAGCAGCCTCGGGACTAGCGGGACCCCCCAGTACTTC
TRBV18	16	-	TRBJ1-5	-	CASSPSASGINQPQHF	TGTGCCAGCTCACCGTCCGCTTCGGGGATCAATCAGCCCCAGCATTTT
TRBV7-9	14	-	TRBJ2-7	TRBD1	CASSRQGDLYEQYF	TGTGCCAGCAGCAGACAGGGGGATCTGTACGAGCAGTACTTC
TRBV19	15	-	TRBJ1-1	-	CASSPRGQRNTEAFF	TGTGCCAGTAGTCCCCGGGGACAAAGGAACACTGAAGCTTTCTTT
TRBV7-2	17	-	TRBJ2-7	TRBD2	CASSLNGAGVRPYEQYF	TGTGCCAGCAGCTTAAACGGGGCGGGAGTCCGCCCCTACGAGCAGTACTTC
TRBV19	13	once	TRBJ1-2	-	CASSIDPDSGYTF	TGTGCCAGTAGTATAGATCCGGACAGTGGCTACACCTTC
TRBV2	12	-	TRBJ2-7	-	CASKDIRYEQYF	TGTGCCAGCAAGGACATCCGCTACGAGCAGTACTTC
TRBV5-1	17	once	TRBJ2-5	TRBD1	CASSLGDWDRGQETQYF	TGCGCCAGCAGCTTGGGAGACTGGGACAGGGGGCAGGAGACCCAGTACTTC
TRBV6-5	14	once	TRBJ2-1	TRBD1	CASGQDRAHNEQFF	TGTGCCAGCGGACAGGACAGGGCTCACAATGAGCAGTTCTTC
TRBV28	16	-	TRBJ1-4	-	CASSLSPTGPGEKLFF	TGTGCCAGCAGTTTATCCCCCACAGGGCCCGGGGAAAAACTGTTTTTT
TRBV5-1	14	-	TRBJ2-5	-	CASSFIGSEETQYF	TGCGCCAGCAGCTTTATAGGGAGTGAAGAGACCCAGTACTTC
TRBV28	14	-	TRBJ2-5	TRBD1	CASRPPDRGETQYF	TGTGCCAGCAGACCCCCCGACAGGGGAGAGACCCAGTACTTC
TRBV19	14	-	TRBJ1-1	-	CASSIHREGTEAFF	TGTGCCAGTAGTATCCACAGGGAAGGTACTGAAGCTTTCTTT
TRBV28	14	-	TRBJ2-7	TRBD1	CASSPPGQNYEQYF	TGTGCCAGCAGCCCCCCGGGACAGAACTACGAGCAGTACTTC
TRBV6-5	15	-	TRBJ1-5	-	CASSSTGIPNQPQHF	TGTGCCAGCAGTTCGACCGGGATCCCCAATCAGCCCCAGCATTTT
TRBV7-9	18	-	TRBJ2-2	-	CASSLRLTGLENTGELFF	TGTGCCAGCAGCTTGCGACTAACGGGATTAGAGAACACCGGGGAGCTGTTTTTT
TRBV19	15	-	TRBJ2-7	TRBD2	CASRRRTSGVYEQYF	TGTGCCAGTAGAAGAAGGACTAGCGGAGTCTACGAGCAGTACTTC
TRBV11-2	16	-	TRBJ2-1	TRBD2	CASSSLAGGSYNEQFF	TGTGCCAGCAGCTCGTTAGCGGGAGGGTCCTACAATGAGCAGTTCTTC
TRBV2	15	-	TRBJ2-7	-	CASSDLRDGPYEQYF	TGTGCCAGCAGTGATCTCCGGGACGGCCCCTACGAGCAGTACTTC
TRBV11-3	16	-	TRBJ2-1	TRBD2	CASSPLGLAGESEQFF	TGTGCCAGCAGCCCCCTGGGACTAGCGGGAGAATCTGAGCAGTTCTTC
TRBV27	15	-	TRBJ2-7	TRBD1	CATQNRQGGTYEQYF	TGTGCCACCCAAAACAGACAGGGTGGAACCTACGAGCAGTACTTC